This T cell receptor beta chain was documented in a study of blood T cell repertoires in COVID-19. V dropped 1 base and J dropped 6 bases, with 23 bases sitting between them. The CDR3 totals 18 residues. Germline V gene lookup returns CDR1 LGHNA and CDR2 YSLEER. As originally analysed: Amplification with reference gene primers provided the estimates of nucleated cell counts. Profiling relied on immunoSEQ multiplex PCR, and the TCRdb table lists in-frame clones only, not all of them. V and J calls and clone size follow that table, whereas D and trimming were derived from the DNA. The sample lists 150,000 to 200,000 clones; about 76% were seen once.

This TCR was recovered from a woman aged 45 to 65 with active or convalescent COVID-19. Sequencing was done on a sample of peripheral blood. The chain links TRBV4-3 to TRBJ2-3, with D perhaps TRBD2 (5 bases). The CDR3 sequence is CASSQGPYNPTIPDTQYF. The CDR3, as DNA: TGCGCCAGCAGCCAAGGCCCCTATAACCCGACTATCCCGGATACGCAGTATTTT.